One sample yielded the 31 T cell receptor beta chains listed below, sequenced in a study of identical twins. TCRdb re-called the 5' RACE reads with MiXCR, one entry per CDR3 protein. The sample yields 450,000 to 650,000 distinct CDR3 sequences, around a tenth seen once. Another study also made use of these data, one on yellow fever vaccine responses in identical twins.

The material sequenced was PBMCs. Receptors originate from a woman aged 18 to 35 in good health.

This clonotype has only a few counts. The chain has TRBV18 and TRBJ1-1, with TRBD1 as a possible D gene (5 bases). The CDR3 consists of 15 residues. Germline values: CDR1 KGHSH, CDR2 LQKENI. V was shortened by 2 bases and J by 1 base, with 11 bases between the two germline ends. This CDR3 reads CASSPMGDPNTEAFF. CDR3 in DNA: TGTGCCAGCTCACCAATGGGGGATCCGAACACTGAAGCTTTCTTT.

This clonotype was counted between two and nine times. CDR3 residues: CASSQVNLGAKNIQYF. As DNA, the CDR3 is TGTGCCAGCAGCCAAGTTAACCTCGGAGCCAAAAACATTCAGTACTTC. The V call is TRBV4-2, the J call TRBJ2-4; no definite D call. Germline CDR1 reads LGHNA; CDR2 reads YNFKEQ. V gave up 1 base and J gave up 0 bases, with 10 bases separating them. The CDR3 extends over 16 amino acids.

There are many counts of this clonotype. The chain carries TRBV6-5 and TRBJ2-1; possibly TRBD1 or TRBD2 for D (5 bases each). From germline, CDR1 is MNHEY and CDR2 SVGAGI. This CDR3 is 15 amino acids long. Trimming stripped 4 bases from V and 8 bases from J, with 18 bases between. CDR3 region: CASSLSGTALHEQFF. In DNA form, the CDR3 reads TGTGCCAGCAGTTTATCCGGGACCGCTCTGCATGAGCAGTTCTTC.

This clonotype occurred many times. The chain is built from TRBV5-6 and TRBJ2-5; 9 bases match TRBD2. The CDR3 extends over 15 amino acids. The junction had 4 bases not matched to a gene; V was cut back by 1 base and J by 3 bases. Germline CDR1 SGHDT, CDR2 YYEEEE. The CDR3 sequence is CASSLSSGAKETQYF. DNA for the CDR3: TGTGCCAGCAGCTTGTCTAGCGGGGCAAAAGAGACCCAGTACTTC.

This clonotype came up many times. The chain uses TRBV27 and TRBJ2-7, with a possible D match to TRBD1 (6 bases). This CDR3 has 12 residues. V shed 6 bases and J shed 2 bases, with 8 bases lying between them. Germline V gene sequence: CDR1 MNHEY, CDR2 SMNVEV (reference sequence). CDR3: CASRDRTYEQYF. In DNA form, the CDR3 reads TGTGCCAGCAGGGACAGAACCTACGAGCAGTACTTC.

This chain joins TRBV20-1 and TRBJ2-3; a possible D gene is TRBD2 (5 bases). This CDR3 has 10 amino acids. Germline V gene sequence: CDR1 DFQATT, CDR2 SNEGSKA (reference sequence). In DNA form, the CDR3 reads TGCAGGGCGCGGGCAGATACGCAGTATTTT. Its protein product is CRARADTQYF.

The chain joins TRBV7-2 to TRBJ2-1; 14 nucleotides line up with TRBD2. Trimming took 0 bases from V and 10 from J; bases not matched to a gene: 2. Germline lookup yields CDR1 SGHTA and CDR2 FQGNSA. CDR3 length: 15 residues. The chain's CDR3 is CASSLAGTSGGEQFF. In DNA form, the CDR3 reads TGTGCCAGCAGCTTAGCCGGGACTAGCGGGGGAGAGCAGTTCTTC.

The CDR3 DNA follows: TGTGCCAGCCGAGGGGACCCCAAATACTACGAGCAGTACTTC. Translated, it gives CASRGDPKYYEQYF. The chain carries TRBV27 and TRBJ2-7; perhaps D is TRBD1 or TRBD2 (5 bases each). Trimming cost V 8 bases and J 3 bases, with 17 bases left between them. Germline V gene sequence: CDR1 MNHEY, CDR2 SMNVEV (reference sequence). CDR3 length: 14 amino acids.

In this sample, this clonotype turned up many times. The chain is built from TRBV5-1 and TRBJ2-7; D is perhaps TRBD1 or TRBD2 (5 bases each). V was cut by 4 bases and J by 2 bases, with 13 bases left in between. This CDR3 spans 14 amino acids. Germline lookup yields CDR1 SGHRS and CDR2 YFSETQ. This chain's CDR3 is CASSPGTSTYEQYF. DNA of the CDR3: TGCGCCAGCAGCCCCGGGACCTCTACCTACGAGCAGTACTTC.

This clonotype has ten or more counts. The chain carries TRBV5-1 and TRBJ2-4, with D hard to call. Germline CDR1 SGHRS, CDR2 YFSETQ. This CDR3 is built from 13 residues. V was clipped by 5 bases and J by 9 bases, with 15 bases between them. The CDR3 reads CASRWSERSIQYF. DNA for the CDR3: TGCGCCAGCAGATGGAGCGAGAGAAGCATTCAGTACTTC. The full variable domain, its missing parts supplied by reference TRBV5-1 and TRBJ2-4, is KAGVTQTPRYLIKTRGQQVTLSCSPISGHRSVSWYQQTPGQGLQFLFEYFSETQRNKGNFPGRFSGRQFSNSRSEMNVSTLELGDSALYLCASRWSERSIQYFGAGTRLSVL.

This clonotype has a count of ten or more. This chain connects TRBV6-2 or TRBV6-3 to TRBJ2-2; D is unclear. The V gene's germline CDR1 is MNHEY and CDR2 SVGEGT. The CDR3 spans 15 residues. Trimming shortened V by 0 bases and J by 7 bases, and 12 bases separated the two germline ends. The CDR3 sequence is CASSYSRGGSGELFF. The DNA for the CDR3 is TGTGCCAGCAGTTACTCGAGAGGCGGCAGCGGGGAGCTGTTTTTT.

This clonotype was observed many times. The V call is TRBV5-1, the J call TRBJ1-2, with a tentative D call TRBD1 (6 bases). Germline CDR1 SGHRS, CDR2 YFSETQ. V lost 4 bases, J lost 8 bases, and 15 bases lay in between. This CDR3 has 13 amino acids. The CDR3 DNA reads as TGCGCCAGCAGCGAAAACAGGGCATCGGGCTACACCTTC. It is translated as CASSENRASGYTF.

This clonotype was observed a handful of times. The chain couples TRBV3-1 to TRBJ2-6, with D uncertain. The CDR3 is 19 amino acids. Trimming took 2 bases from V and 2 from J, leaving 19 bases between them. Germline CDR1 reads LGHDT; CDR2 reads YNNKEL (reference sequence). CDR3 nucleotides: TGTGCCAGCAGCCAAACCACGGACCTTACTGTCGCTGGGGCCAACGTCCTGACTTTC. It yields the protein CASSQTTDLTVAGANVLTF.

This clonotype came up a few times. The rearrangement uses TRBV4-1 and TRBJ2-3, with TRBD1 identical over 10 bases. CDR1 is MGHRA, CDR2 YSYEKL, per germline. V shed 4 bases and J 5 bases; nucleotides not matched to a gene: 9. This CDR3 region has 16 residues. The CDR3 protein is CASSPTGQGVIDTQYF. CDR3 DNA: TGCGCCAGCAGCCCCACTGGACAGGGGGTTATAGATACGCAGTATTTT.

This clonotype came up a few times. The CDR3 DNA reads as TGTGCCAGTAGTATGGGGATACCGGAGCCCCAGCATTTT. As protein: CASSMGIPEPQHF. This rearrangement joins TRBV19 to TRBJ1-5; D uncertain. Germline-derived CDR1 and CDR2 are LNHDA and SQIVND (reference sequence). Between the trimmed V and J ends, which lost 3 bases and 8 bases, there was a span of 11 bases. The CDR3 contains 13 residues.

The sample holds many counts of this clonotype. The chain carries TRBV29-1 and TRBJ2-1; 13 nucleotides align to TRBD2. Germline assignment: CDR1 SQVTM and CDR2 ANQGSEA. The CDR3 has 15 residues. Trimming took 6 bases from V and 3 from J; bases not matched to a gene: 5. The chain's CDR3 is CSVVLAGGLYNEQFF. The CDR3 DNA follows: TGCAGCGTAGTACTAGCGGGAGGGCTCTACAATGAGCAGTTCTTC.

The genes are TRBV20-1 and TRBJ2-1, with 7 bases fitting TRBD2. This CDR3 comprises 16 residues. Germline loops: CDR1 DFQATT, CDR2 SNEGSKA (reference sequence). V lost 3 bases, J lost 2 bases, and 10 bases stayed unmatched. CDR3 in DNA: TGCAGTGCTAGCCCCTCGCGGGGAGGGACCTACAATGAGCAGTTCTTC. It yields the protein CSASPSRGGTYNEQFF.

The J gene is TRBJ2-7, the V gene TRBV30, with 7 bases identical to TRBD1. V lost 2 bases, J lost 1 base, and 5 bases stayed unmatched. This CDR3 region has 14 residues. Germline CDR1 GTSNPN, CDR2 SVGIG (reference sequence). CDR3 DNA sequence: TGTGCCTGGAGTCCCGGGACAGAGTCCTACGAGCAGTACTTC. It translates to CAWSPGTESYEQYF.

Ten or more counts support this clonotype. V and J are TRBV21-1 and TRBJ1-6; no DNA check was done on the table's D call, TRBD1. TRBV21-1 is noted as a pseudogene. The CDR3 runs to 18 residues. Here the CDR3 DNA reads TGTGCCAGCAGCAATATCGGACAGGGGGCGTTAGATAATTCACCCCTCCACTTT. Translation gives CASSNIGQGALDNSPLHF.

The chain carries TRBV2 and TRBJ2-2; weak D call: TRBD2 (6 bases). The CDR3 has 14 residues. Trimming stripped 6 bases from V and 2 bases from J, with 10 bases between. Per the germline V gene, CDR1 is SNHLY and CDR2 is FYNNEI. The CDR3 region has the DNA TGTGCCAGCAGGGGTAGCGGCAACACCGGGGAGCTGTTTTTT. Its translation is CASRGSGNTGELFF.

This clonotype was seen more than once but under ten times. The J gene is TRBJ2-7, the V gene TRBV4-3; the match to TRBD1 covers 9 bases. The CDR3 is 16 amino acids. Germline loops: CDR1 LGHNA, CDR2 YSLEER. J lost 0 bases, V lost 1 base, and 4 bases had no gene match. CDR3 amino acids: CASSQVPGQGSYEQYF. The CDR3 DNA follows: TGCGCCAGCAGCCAAGTTCCGGGACAGGGCTCCTACGAGCAGTACTTC.

In its sample, this clonotype was seen many times. The chain uses TRBV5-5 and TRBJ1-5; maybe TRBD1 (6 bases). Germline assignment: CDR1 SGHKS and CDR2 YYEKEE (reference sequence). Deletions cut 0 bases from V and 6 bases from J, with 13 bases between. The CDR3 contains 15 residues. CDR3: CASSLGGSGVQPQHF. As DNA, the CDR3 is TGTGCCAGCAGCTTGGGGGGTTCAGGGGTTCAGCCCCAGCATTTT.

This clonotype came up many times. The chain employs TRBV5-4 and TRBJ2-1, with 9 bases that match TRBD1. The CDR3 is 18 amino acids. Trimming at V came to 3 bases and at J to 8 bases, leaving 18 bases not matched to a gene. Germline V CDR1 and CDR2: SGHNT, YYREEE (reference sequence). CDR3 nucleotide sequence: TGTGCCAGCAGCTCCCCTGACGGGCTGGACAGGGGTGGCGATGAGCAGTTCTTC. Translation gives CASSSPDGLDRGGDEQFF.

This clonotype was detected ten times or more. The chain is built from TRBV11-2 and TRBJ2-7; 8 positions agree with TRBD1. Germline CDR1 and CDR2: SGHAT and FQNNGV. This CDR3 is 13 amino acids long. V shed 4 bases and J 10 bases; nucleotides not matched to a gene: 9. As DNA, the CDR3 is TGTGCCAGCAGCTACCCGGACAGGGTCGAACAGTACTTC. Its protein is CASSYPDRVEQYF.

CDR3 sequence reads: CSPNSPLADTQYF. The CDR3 coding sequence is TGCAGTCCCAACTCTCCTCTAGCAGATACGCAGTATTTT. The chain employs TRBV20-1 and TRBJ2-3; no definite D call. Germline CDR1 DFQATT, CDR2 SNEGSKA (reference sequence). There are 13 residues in the CDR3. The V and J ends lost 8 bases and 4 bases respectively, with 16 bases between them.

The table lists this clonotype with a few counts. The rearrangement links TRBV4-2 to TRBJ1-1, with D hard to call. This CDR3 spans 14 amino acids. V lost 0 bases, J lost 3 bases, and 8 bases lay in between. Germline V gives CDR1 LGHNA, CDR2 YNFKEQ. CDR3 in amino acids: CASSQEPRDTEAFF. The DNA of the CDR3 is TGTGCCAGCAGCCAAGAACCGAGGGACACTGAAGCTTTCTTT.

The gene calls are TRBV7-9 and TRBJ2-3; D is perhaps TRBD1 (6 bases). Germline assignment: CDR1 SEHNR and CDR2 FQNEAQ (reference sequence). The V and J ends lost 5 bases and 0 bases respectively, with 15 bases between them. CDR3 length: 16 amino acids. The CDR3 DNA reads as TGTGCCAGCAGCCAAGCAGGGGCTGCGAGCACAGATACGCAGTATTTT. Its protein is CASSQAGAASTDTQYF.

The chain combines TRBV5-1 with TRBJ2-3; D is unresolved. Trimming cost V 4 bases and J 2 bases, with 14 bases left between them. The CDR3 extends over 15 amino acids. Looked up from germline, CDR1 is SGHRS and CDR2 is YFSETQ. The DNA for the CDR3 is TGCGCCAGCAGCCCCAAGGACGGATTCACAGATACGCAGTATTTT. This translates into CASSPKDGFTDTQYF.

This clonotype has a handful of counts. The chain combines TRBV6-2 or TRBV6-3 with TRBJ2-2; no clear D gene. V shed 6 bases and J shed 10 bases, with 6 bases lying between them. The germline CDR1 and CDR2 sequences are MNHEY and SVGEGT. The CDR3 sequence is 10 residues long. The DNA for the CDR3 is TGTGCCAGCAGCAACCTGGAGCTGTTTTTT. Residues: CASSNLELFF.

The chain couples TRBV12-3 or TRBV12-4 to TRBJ1-1; no clear D. Trimming stripped 6 bases from V and 7 bases from J, with 9 bases between. CDR3 size: 11 residues. The CDR3 DNA follows: TGTGCCAGCAGGGAGACGAATGAAGCTTTCTTT. It specifies CASRETNEAFF.

This clonotype was counted between two and nine times. The V and J genes are TRBV30 and TRBJ2-5; no firm D call. Germline loops: CDR1 GTSNPN, CDR2 SVGIG (reference sequence). The CDR3 contains 13 residues. The V end lost 1 base, the J end lost 1 base, and 7 bases lay between the germline ends. The CDR3: CAWSASAQETQYF. For the CDR3, the DNA is TGTGCCTGGAGTGCTTCAGCCCAAGAGACCCAGTACTTC.